This TCR beta chain was identified during a study of cytotoxic CD8 clonotypes in ibrutinib-treated CLL. As regards this clone: Its target is not known.

Findings and caveats of the study: The study found baseline clonality above age-matched healthy donors, tracking circulating CD8+ T-cell counts. Among the clonotypes, public ones were uncommon and contracted or held stable on treatment. Timing of sampling differed between sustained-remission and progressing patients. Baseline levels were approached again at progression, after clonality had risen at ibrutinib response.

The table came from immunoSEQ multiplex PCR; TCRdb's copy has only in-frame clones and leaves some out. Of roughly 190,000 clones listed, 72% are singletons. The sequencing used PBMCs, collected after 24 months of ibrutinib treatment. The receptor was derived from a human donor with chronic lymphocytic leukemia.

CDR3 bases: TGTGCCAGCACCATACGGACAGATTCTAATGAAAAACTGTTTTTT. Translating gives CASTIRTDSNEKLFF. The rearrangement joins TRBV5-6 to TRBJ1-4; D is perhaps TRBD1 (6 bases). The CDR3 covers 15 residues. From germline, CDR1 is SGHDT and CDR2 YYEEEE. Trimming removed 6 bases from V and 3 bases from J, with 15 bases in between.